A single sample is the source of the 28 T cell receptor beta chains below, sequenced in a study of blood T cells in healthy people across ages. For the second PCR, which ran for roughly 7 to 11 cycles, a sample-barcoded 5' primer and a J-beta primer mix were used. One entry per CDR3 protein results from TCRdb running MiXCR on the 5' RACE reads. Of around 850,000 distinct CDR3 sequences listed, under 40% are singletons. Sequenced material: blood. The receptor source for this set is a man aged 18 to 35 in good health.

This clonotype was counted many times. CDR3 sequence reads: CASSGDYRDTQYF. DNA of the CDR3: TGTGCCAGCAGCGGGGACTACCGAGATACGCAGTATTTT. The genes are TRBV13 and TRBJ2-3, with 7 bases matching TRBD2. There are 13 residues in the CDR3. Germline lookup yields CDR1 PRHDT and CDR2 FYEKMQ (reference sequence). V shed 5 bases, J shed 5 bases, and the junction held 4 bases outside the gene matches.

In this sample, this clonotype turned up many times. V and J are TRBV3-1 and TRBJ2-5, with D possibly TRBD1 on 5 matching bases. Germline V lookup: CDR1 LGHDT, CDR2 YNNKEL (reference sequence). This CDR3 spans 13 amino acids. Deletions cut 6 bases from V and 5 bases from J, with 13 bases between. CDR3 in DNA: TGTGCCAGCAGAAATGTAGGGGTGGAGACCCAGTACTTC. It specifies CASRNVGVETQYF.

This clonotype was picked up one time. CDR3 bases: TGTGCCTGGAGGAGAGGGGGAGCCACCCAAGAGACCCAGTACTTC. Translating it yields CAWRRGGATQETQYF. The rearrangement uses TRBV30 and TRBJ2-5; D perhaps matches TRBD1 (6 bases). From germline, CDR1 is GTSNPN and CDR2 SVGIG (reference sequence). Deletions cut 3 bases from V and 1 base from J, with 15 bases between. CDR3 length equals 15 residues.

Comments on this clonotype: Given a much more abundant clone one base away, this may be a read error. V is TRBV29-1 and J is TRBJ2-1; 11 bases match TRBD2. With the DNA end fitting TRBJ2-7 better, the J assignment may be wrong. In germline, CDR1 is SQVTM, CDR2 ANQGSEA. The CDR3 runs 13 residues. CDR3 nucleotide sequence: TGCAGCGCACGACTAGCGGGGTACAATGAGCAGTACTTC. It encodes CSARLAGYNEQYF.

The rearrangement joins TRBV30 to TRBJ1-6, with D tentatively TRBD1 (5 bases). In germline, CDR1 is GTSNPN, CDR2 SVGIG (reference sequence). V gave up 6 bases and J gave up 7 bases, with 25 bases separating them. CDR3 length: 17 amino acids. CDR3 coding DNA: TGTGCCTGCCAATTCGGGACCACCGGGATCCTGAATTCACCCCTCCACTTT. Its protein product is CACQFGTTGILNSPLHF.

This clonotype has only a few counts. This chain connects TRBV12-3 or TRBV12-4 to TRBJ2-1; the D is unclear. The CDR3 spans 14 residues. V was pared by 1 base and J by 7 bases, with 11 bases between. CDR3 sequence: CASSLVIRANEQFF. The DNA of the CDR3 is TGTGCCAGCAGTTTAGTAATCCGGGCAAATGAGCAGTTCTTC.

In its sample, this clonotype was seen a few times. This chain connects TRBV4-3 to TRBJ2-1; 9 positions match TRBD2. The CDR3 consists of 16 residues. After removal of 0 bases from V and 4 bases from J, the junction contained 4 bases not matched to a gene. Germline values: CDR1 LGHNA, CDR2 YSLEER. CDR3 DNA: TGCGCCAGCAGCCAAGACCTAGCGGGGTATTACAATGAGCAGTTCTTC. This encodes CASSQDLAGYYNEQFF.

The rearrangement uses TRBV7-9 and TRBJ1-2; unclear D gene. V was shortened by 3 bases and J by 6 bases, with 5 bases between the two germline ends. This CDR3 region has 11 residues. Looked up from germline, CDR1 is SEHNR and CDR2 is FQNEAQ (reference sequence). The CDR3 protein is CASSFEDGYTF. In DNA, the CDR3 is TGTGCCAGCAGCTTCGAGGATGGCTACACCTTC.

A few counts support this clonotype. V is TRBV3-1 and J is TRBJ2-3; 11 nucleotides align to TRBD2. This CDR3 has 16 amino acids. V lost 4 bases to trimming and J lost 5 bases; unmatched junction nucleotides: 8. CDR1 is LGHDT, CDR2 YNNKEL, per germline (reference sequence). The CDR3 bases are TGTGCCAGCAGCCGTCTTAGCGGGGGGGCCAAAGATACGCAGTATTTT. Encoded protein: CASSRLSGGAKDTQYF.

The chain uses TRBV30 and TRBJ2-7; 8 bases are shared with TRBD2. Germline values: CDR1 GTSNPN, CDR2 SVGIG (reference sequence). This CDR3 contains 14 residues. With V trimmed by 4 bases and J by 2 bases, 7 bases remained unmatched. CDR3 DNA sequence: TGTGCCTGGAATAAGGCGGGAGGAACCTACGAGCAGTACTTC. Amino acid sequence: CAWNKAGGTYEQYF.

This clonotype has a count of ten or more. The chain carries TRBV12-3 or TRBV12-4 and TRBJ2-4; 8 bases fit TRBD2. This CDR3 is 15 amino acids long. J lost 8 bases, V lost 6 bases, and 12 bases had no gene match. The CDR3 DNA reads TGTGCCAGCAGCCCCCCCGGGGGGGTAGGGCACATTCAGTACTTC. Its protein product is CASSPPGGVGHIQYF.

This clonotype was seen a few times. The CDR3 DNA follows: TGTGCCAGCAGTTCGGGCGGGGGGGCCCCAGATACGCAGTATTTT. It codes for CASSSGGGAPDTQYF. V gene TRBV27 combines with J gene TRBJ2-3; 9 bases are a match to TRBD2. The CDR3 covers 15 residues. The ends lost 4 bases at V and 4 bases at J; junction bases unmatched: 6. Germline CDR1 and CDR2: MNHEY and SMNVEV (reference sequence).

The V gene is TRBV2, the J gene TRBJ2-6, with 7 bases that match TRBD1. The CDR3 sequence is 15 residues long. The trim removed 7 bases at V and 1 base at J, leaving 4 bases unmatched. The V gene's germline CDR1 is SNHLY and CDR2 FYNNEI. The CDR3 sequence: CASKGGVSGANVLTF. In nucleotides, the CDR3 is TGTGCCAGCAAAGGGGGCGTATCTGGGGCCAACGTCCTGACTTTC.

The chain uses TRBV5-1 and TRBJ2-6; the match to TRBD1 covers 7 bases. CDR3 length: 18 residues. CDR1 and CDR2 (germline): SGHRS, YFSETQ. Unmatched junction bases numbered 6, after V lost 0 bases and J lost 0 bases. The DNA for the CDR3 is TGCGCCAGCAGCTTGGCGGGACAGTTAGTCTCTGGGGCCAACGTCCTGACTTTC. Its translation is CASSLAGQLVSGANVLTF.

The CDR3 spells CAISESRDGAQETQYF. The CDR3 bases are TGTGCCATCAGTGAGTCGAGGGATGGGGCCCAAGAGACCCAGTACTTC. The V call is TRBV10-3, the J call TRBJ2-5; the D call may be TRBD1 or TRBD2 (5 bases each). Between the trimmed V and J ends, which lost 0 bases and 1 base, there was a span of 12 bases. Germline V lookup: CDR1 ENHRY, CDR2 SYGVKD. CDR3 size: 16 residues.

J is TRBJ2-3 and V is TRBV7-3; 7 bases fit TRBD2. The length of the CDR3 is 16 residues. Trimming at V came to 1 base and at J to 4 bases, leaving 8 bases not matched to a gene. The germline V gene encodes CDR1 SGHTA and CDR2 FQGTGA. This CDR3 reads CASSLRGGTSPDTQYF. The CDR3 coding sequence is TGTGCCAGCAGCTTAAGGGGGGGGACTTCCCCAGATACGCAGTATTTT.

The rearrangement uses TRBV6-5 and TRBJ1-6; D not certain. This CDR3 region has 15 residues. Germline assignment: CDR1 MNHEY and CDR2 SVGAGI. V was cut by 6 bases and J by 5 bases, with 14 bases left in between. The CDR3 DNA follows: TGTGCCAGCAGCCCTAGGCAGGTGGATAATTCACCCCTCCACTTT. It yields the protein CASSPRQVDNSPLHF.

The sample holds a few counts of this clonotype. The V gene is TRBV27, the J gene TRBJ1-6; 10 positions match TRBD1. This CDR3 is 15 amino acids long. Per the germline V gene, CDR1 is MNHEY and CDR2 is SMNVEV (reference sequence). Trimming cost V 5 bases and J 9 bases; bases outside gene matches: 7. The CDR3 sequence: CASSPSGTGVSPLHF. The CDR3 nucleotides are TGTGCCAGCAGTCCTTCCGGGACAGGGGTTTCACCCCTCCACTTT.

This clonotype was seen only a few times. The rearrangement links TRBV20-1 to TRBJ1-5, with a possible D match to TRBD1 (6 bases). The CDR3 consists of 14 residues. Deletions cut 2 bases from V and 5 bases from J, with 13 bases between. Germline CDR1 DFQATT, CDR2 SNEGSKA (reference sequence). The CDR3 DNA follows: TGCAGTGCTAGAAAACAGGGACGGGATCAGCCCCAGCATTTT. Translated: CSARKQGRDQPQHF.

A note on this clonotype: A much larger clone lies a single base off, so this may be a read error. In DNA form, the CDR3 reads TGTGCCAGCTCCTACCGAGCGGGGGCCCACTACGAGCAGTACTTC. Its translation: CASSYRAGAHYEQYF. This chain links TRBV2 with TRBJ2-7; TRBD2 agrees at 8 bases. The CDR3 length is 15 residues. V dropped 8 bases and J dropped 3; count of bases not matched to a gene: 12. Germline values: CDR1 SNHLY, CDR2 FYNNEI.

Remarks on this clonotype: A read error may explain this, as a much larger clone is one base away. V is TRBV4-3 and J is TRBJ2-1, with 8 nucleotides matching TRBD2. The last part of the DNA fits TRBJ2-7 better; the J call may be wrong. The CDR3 totals 15 residues. CDR1 is LGHNA, CDR2 YSLEER, per germline. The CDR3 loop reads CASSPSGGDYNEQYF. CDR3 DNA sequence: TGCGCCAGCAGCCCGAGCGGGGGCGACTACAATGAGCAGTACTTC.

This clonotype was detected only a few times. The chain employs TRBV18 and TRBJ2-7, with a possible D match to TRBD1 (5 bases). This CDR3 contains 13 residues. Germline V lookup: CDR1 KGHSH, CDR2 LQKENI. Between the trimmed V and J ends, which lost 5 bases and 5 bases, there was a span of 13 bases. The CDR3 DNA sequence: TGTGCCAGCTCAGGCCAGGGATTCGACGAGCAGTACTTC. Protein sequence: CASSGQGFDEQYF.

On this clonotype itself: Sequence at one end of the junction differs from germline and may be a read error. The chain employs TRBV7-7 and TRBJ2-1; D is ambiguous. CDR3 length: 15 amino acids. Germline V lookup: CDR1 SSHAT, CDR2 FNYEAQ (reference sequence). The CDR3 nucleotides are TGTGCTAGCAGCTTAGGGTTCCAGGATTACAATGAGCAGTTCTTC. Translating gives CASSLGFQDYNEQFF.

This clonotype was recorded a few times. The CDR3 loop is CAWSVTRRGYAGNTIYF. The CDR3 nucleotides read TGTGCCTGGAGTGTAACCCGCCGGGGGTACGCTGGAAACACCATATATTTT. This chain uses TRBV30 with TRBJ1-3; TRBD1 might be the D (5 bases). CDR1 is GTSNPN, CDR2 SVGIG, per germline (reference sequence). Trimming left V 0 bases short and J 2 bases short, with 17 bases between. The CDR3 is made up of 17 amino acids.

V is TRBV9 and J is TRBJ1-2, with D possibly matching TRBD1 (6 bases). Trimming stripped 4 bases from V and 4 bases from J, with 14 bases between. Looked up from germline, CDR1 is SGDLS and CDR2 is YYNGEE. The CDR3 contains 14 residues. The CDR3 sequence: CASSPHTGLYGYTF. The CDR3 DNA is TGTGCCAGCAGCCCTCATACAGGGCTCTATGGCTACACCTTC.

This sequence joins TRBV6-4 and TRBJ2-5; 7 bases align to TRBD2. The CDR3 has 15 amino acids. The V segment lost 3 bases and the J segment 11 bases; nucleotides outside the gene matches: 15. In germline, CDR1 is MRHNA, CDR2 SNTAGT. This CDR3 is CASSDRASGNNEQYF. CDR3 nucleotide sequence: TGTGCCAGCAGTGATAGGGCTAGCGGTAATAATGAGCAGTACTTC.

This rearrangement joins TRBV7-2 to TRBJ1-2, with D possibly being TRBD1 (6 bases). This CDR3 is built from 13 residues. CDR1 is SGHTA, CDR2 FQGNSA, per germline. V gave up 5 bases and J gave up 3 bases, with 10 bases separating them. The CDR3: CASSVGQYYGYTF. CDR3 coding DNA: TGTGCCAGCAGCGTTGGACAGTACTATGGCTACACCTTC.

J is TRBJ1-3 and V is TRBV12-3 or TRBV12-4, with D possibly matching TRBD1 (6 bases). The V and J ends lost 5 bases and 0 bases respectively, with 8 bases between them. The length of the CDR3 is 14 residues. Written as DNA, the CDR3 is TGTGCCAGCAGTACAGGGCCCTCTGGAAACACCATATATTTT. Translated, it gives CASSTGPSGNTIYF.